The 21 T cell receptor beta chains presented below share a single source sample, sequenced in a study of T cells in women clearing cervical HPV infection. Assay: immunoSEQ multiplex PCR; the TCRdb copy retains only in-frame clones and omits some. The sample holds approximately 37,000 clones. Sequences were obtained from blood buffy coat. The receptors derive from a woman between 18 and 70 years old with a cervical HPV16 infection that either progressed to CIN3+ or cleared (not recorded which).

With regard to this clone: The CDR3 end falls 3 residues outside the read, so it is completed with the germline J gene. The chain links TRBV7-2 to TRBJ2-3; 8 bases align to TRBD1. The V and J ends lost 0 bases and 4 bases, in that order; junction bases with no gene match: 12. Germline values: CDR1 SGHTA, CDR2 FQGNSA. CDR3 size: 18 residues. This CDR3 reads CASSLAPDRDHRADTQYF. CDR3 DNA, as far as it was read: TGTGCCAGCAGCTTAGCCCCGGACAGGGATCATAGGGCAGATACG.

Regarding this clone: The sequence runs out 3 residues before the end of the CDR3; the remainder is reconstructed from the germline J gene. This sequence joins TRBV6-1 and TRBJ1-1, with TRBD1 matching 8 bases. Germline V CDR1 and CDR2: MNHNS, SASEGT. The CDR3 consists of 15 residues. V dropped 4 bases and J dropped 2; count of bases not matched to a gene: 6. The part of the CDR3 DNA that was read is TGTGCCAGCAGTGCCCGACAGGGGATTAACACTGAA. Its protein is CASSARQGINTE. In full, the CDR3 reads CASSARQGINTEAFF.

In the case of this clone: Read data end 3 residues before the CDR3 end; the end is taken from the germline J gene. J is TRBJ1-1 and V is TRBV28; D is unclear. Germline-derived CDR1 and CDR2 are MDHEN and SYDVKM. The CDR3 contains 10 residues. The ends were cut back, 5 bases at V and 7 bases at J, with 5 bases in the middle. The CDR3 DNA, read in part, is TGTGCCAGCAGTACGGTTGAA. Translation: CASSTVE. The whole CDR3 sequence is CASSTVEAFF.

With respect to this clone: The read ends 3 residues before the CDR3 terminus; that terminus is restored from the germline J gene. This chain joins TRBV5-5 and TRBJ2-3; unclear D gene. In germline, CDR1 is SGHKS, CDR2 YYEKEE (reference sequence). The CDR3 spans 15 residues. Trimming stripped 4 bases from V and 8 bases from J, with 20 bases between. The CDR3 region is CASSPIPDPPGTQYF. The covered CDR3 bases are TGTGCCAGCAGCCCCATCCCCGATCCGCCAGGTACG.

About this clone: From the germline J gene comes the end of the CDR3, since the read stops 3 residues before it. The gene calls are TRBV19 and TRBJ1-4, with D tentatively TRBD1 (6 bases). Germline V gene lookup returns CDR1 LNHDA and CDR2 SQIVND (reference sequence). CDR3 length: 16 amino acids. The sequenced part of the CDR3 DNA is TGTGCCAGTGCCCAGGACAGCAGCTCCTATAATTCACCA. Its protein product is CASAQDSSSYNSP. The entire CDR3 sequence reads CASAQDSSSYNSPLFF.

As concerns this clone: The read halts 3 residues ahead of the CDR3 end, with the missing end drawn from the germline J gene. The chain recombines TRBV11-3 with TRBJ1-1; the match to TRBD1 covers 9 bases. Germline V gene sequence: CDR1 SGHNT, CDR2 YENEEA. CDR3 size: 14 residues. Trimming cost V 5 bases and J 4 bases; bases outside gene matches: 5. The CDR3 loop is CASSNRDRVTEAFF. CDR3 bases read: TGTGCCAGCAGCAACCGGGACAGGGTCACTGAA.

A remark on this clone: The read is 3 residues too short to cover the CDR3 end, so that end is filled in from the germline J gene. J is TRBJ2-1 and V is TRBV11-2; D not certain. This CDR3 contains 13 residues. Trimming cost V 7 bases and J 2 bases, with 9 bases left between them. Germline values: CDR1 SGHAT, CDR2 FQNNGV. The CDR3 loop is CASNPVAYNEQFF. The sequenced CDR3 bases are TGTGCCAGCAACCCGGTCGCCTACAATGAG.

Note on this clone: The CDR3 end falls 3 residues outside the read, so it is completed with the germline J gene. V and J are TRBV6-4 and TRBJ2-7, with D possibly matching TRBD1 (6 bases). The CDR3 has 15 residues. V shed 3 bases and J shed 0 bases, with 12 bases lying between them. Germline loops: CDR1 MRHNA, CDR2 SNTAGT. CDR3 DNA (partial): TGTGCCAGCAGTGATCGACAGGCTTCCTCCTACGAG. Its translation: CASSDRQASSYE. The CDR3 reads in full as CASSDRQASSYEQYF.

On this clone itself: The read terminates 3 residues before the CDR3 end, so the remaining end is supplied by the germline J gene. J is TRBJ2-3 and V is TRBV30; D is perhaps TRBD1 (5 bases). There are 14 residues in the CDR3. The ends were cut back, 2 bases at V and 0 bases at J, with 9 bases in the middle. Germline V gives CDR1 GTSNPN, CDR2 SVGIG (reference sequence). CDR3 protein: CAWSLGRSTDTQYF. The sequenced part of the CDR3 DNA is TGTGCCTGGAGTCTGGGGCGCAGCACAGATACG.

Regarding this clone: The read falls 3 residues short of the CDR3 end, and the missing part is taken from the germline J gene. V is TRBV19 and J is TRBJ1-2, with a possible D match to TRBD1 (5 bases). Germline lookup yields CDR1 LNHDA and CDR2 SQIVND (reference sequence). The CDR3 contains 14 residues. The V end lost 6 bases, the J end lost 2 bases, and 13 bases lay between the germline ends. The sequenced CDR3 bases are TGTGCCAGTAGCCGAGGACATAGCAACTATGGC. Encoded protein: CASSRGHSNYG. The CDR3 as a whole reads CASSRGHSNYGYTF.

The CDR3 protein is CASSSGQGNQPQHF. CDR3 DNA, as far as it was read: TGTGCCAGCAGCTCGGGACAGGGCAATCAGCCC. The V call is TRBV5-6, the J call TRBJ1-5; 8 bases are shared with TRBD1. From the germline J gene comes the end of the CDR3, since the read stops 3 residues before it. Germline lookup yields CDR1 SGHDT and CDR2 YYEEEE. Trimming removed 3 bases from V and 2 bases from J; junction bases left unmatched: 1. CDR3 length equals 14 residues.

As for this clone: The CDR3 end lies 3 residues beyond the end of the read and is filled in from the germline J gene. This rearrangement joins TRBV10-3 to TRBJ2-7; 7 nucleotides align to TRBD1. Germline trimming cut 4 bases from V and 4 bases from J; bases unmatched to any gene: 10. This CDR3 has 15 amino acids. Looked up from germline, CDR1 is ENHRY and CDR2 is SYGVKD. The sequenced CDR3 bases are TGTGCCATCAGTGGTCGCGTACAGGGGCAGTACGAG. It codes for CAISGRVQGQYE. From start to end, the CDR3 is CAISGRVQGQYEQYF.

With regard to this clone: The read comes to an end 3 residues before the CDR3 does, leaving the germline J gene to fill in the end. The chain couples TRBV7-2 to TRBJ2-5; 10 bases fit TRBD1. Germline-derived CDR1 and CDR2 are SGHTA and FQGNSA. V lost 6 bases to trimming and J lost 2 bases; unmatched junction nucleotides: 6. The CDR3 extends over 15 amino acids. CDR3: CASSSPGQGQETQYF. The sequenced part of the CDR3 DNA is TGTGCCAGCAGTTCACCGGGACAGGGGCAAGAGACC.

A remark on this clone: The sequenced fragment ends 3 residues before the CDR3 boundary, so the rest is inferred from the germline J gene. The rearrangement uses TRBV2 and TRBJ2-7; no clear D. The CDR3 contains 12 residues. Trimming took off 2 bases at V and 3 bases at J, with 5 bases between the two ends. Germline V CDR1 and CDR2: SNHLY, FYNNEI. CDR3: CASSEQGYEQYF. The sequenced CDR3 bases are TGTGCCAGCAGTGAACAAGGCTACGAG.

A word on this clone: The CDR3 end falls 3 residues outside the read, so it is completed with the germline J gene. The genes are TRBV19 and TRBJ2-7; D possibly corresponds to TRBD1 (6 bases). Germline CDR1 LNHDA, CDR2 SQIVND (reference sequence). CDR3 size: 13 residues. Between the trimmed V and J ends, which lost 6 bases and 6 bases, there was a span of 15 bases. The CDR3: CASSRDTMGEQYF. The CDR3 DNA, read in part, is TGTGCCAGTAGCCGGGACACTATGGGCGAG.

For this clone: The missing CDR3 end, 3 residues past where the read stops, is filled in from the germline J gene. The J gene is TRBJ2-2, the V gene TRBV5-4, with D unresolved. The CDR3 spans 14 residues. Trimming removed 1 base at V and 8 bases at J, with 12 bases between. CDR1 is SGHNT and CDR2 is YYREEE in the germline V gene (reference sequence). Here the CDR3 reads CASSLRPPRGELFF. The CDR3 bases that were read are TGTGCCAGCAGCTTGAGGCCTCCCCGAGGGGAG.

Concerning this clone itself: The CDR3 end lies 3 residues beyond the end of the read and is filled in from the germline J gene. The V and J genes are TRBV11-3 and TRBJ1-6; TRBD1 aligns across 7 bases. Germline assignment: CDR1 SGHNT and CDR2 YENEEA. Unmatched junction bases numbered 6, after V lost 6 bases and J lost 7 bases. The CDR3 runs to 14 residues. The CDR3 is CASRYIGGNSPLHF. CDR3 bases read: TGTGCCAGCAGATACATAGGGGGCAATTCACCC.

As concerns this clone: The read ends 3 residues before the CDR3 terminus; that terminus is restored from the germline J gene. This rearrangement joins TRBV29-1 to TRBJ1-1; D is perhaps TRBD1 (5 bases). The CDR3 is 13 residues long. Germline V CDR1 and CDR2: SQVTM, ANQGSEA. V was pared by 3 bases and J by 0 bases, with 8 bases between. CDR3 residues: CSVEGLMNTEAFF. The covered CDR3 bases are TGCAGCGTTGAGGGGCTAATGAACACTGAA.

With regard to this clone: The read falls 3 residues short of the CDR3 end, and the missing part is taken from the germline J gene. The chain recombines TRBV18 with TRBJ1-2; the D is unclear. CDR3 length: 18 residues. Germline-derived CDR1 and CDR2 are KGHSH and LQKENI. CDR3 region: CASSPIGLAGSSYNDYTF. CDR3 DNA, as far as it was read: TGTGCCAGCTCACCTATTGGACTAGCGGGAAGCTCCTACAATGAC.

A word on this clone: Read sequence stops 3 residues before the CDR3 end, and the germline J gene provides the missing end. The chain joins TRBV2 to TRBJ1-4; weak D call: TRBD1 (5 bases). The CDR3 consists of 15 residues. The V gene's germline CDR1 is SNHLY and CDR2 FYNNEI. The sequenced CDR3 bases are TGTGCCAGCATTGGACTAACCTCTGGGGCCAACGTA. It yields the protein CASIGLTSGANV. The complete CDR3 sequence is CASIGLTSGANVLFF.

On this clone itself: The CDR3 end falls 3 residues outside the read, so it is completed with the germline J gene. The V call is TRBV14, the J call TRBJ2-2; the match to TRBD2 covers 7 bases. This CDR3 contains 16 residues. From germline, CDR1 is SGHDN and CDR2 FVKESK. Trimming removed 4 bases from V and 2 bases from J; junction bases left unmatched: 7. CDR3 protein: CASSRRASGNTGELFF. Partial CDR3 DNA: TGTGCCAGCAGCCGTCGAGCTAGCGGTAACACCGGGGAG.